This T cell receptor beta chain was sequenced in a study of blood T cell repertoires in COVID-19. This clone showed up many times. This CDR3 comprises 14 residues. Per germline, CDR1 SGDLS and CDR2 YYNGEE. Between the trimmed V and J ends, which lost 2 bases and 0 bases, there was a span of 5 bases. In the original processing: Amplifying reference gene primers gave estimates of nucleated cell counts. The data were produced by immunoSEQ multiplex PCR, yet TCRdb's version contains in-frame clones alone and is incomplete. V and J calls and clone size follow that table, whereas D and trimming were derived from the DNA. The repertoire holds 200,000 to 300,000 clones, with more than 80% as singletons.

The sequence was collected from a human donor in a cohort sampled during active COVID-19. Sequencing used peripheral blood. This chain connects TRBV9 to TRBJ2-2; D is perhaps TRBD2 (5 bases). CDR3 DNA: TGTGCCAGCAGCGTGAGGGCGAACACCGGGGAGCTGTTTTTT. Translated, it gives CASSVRANTGELFF.